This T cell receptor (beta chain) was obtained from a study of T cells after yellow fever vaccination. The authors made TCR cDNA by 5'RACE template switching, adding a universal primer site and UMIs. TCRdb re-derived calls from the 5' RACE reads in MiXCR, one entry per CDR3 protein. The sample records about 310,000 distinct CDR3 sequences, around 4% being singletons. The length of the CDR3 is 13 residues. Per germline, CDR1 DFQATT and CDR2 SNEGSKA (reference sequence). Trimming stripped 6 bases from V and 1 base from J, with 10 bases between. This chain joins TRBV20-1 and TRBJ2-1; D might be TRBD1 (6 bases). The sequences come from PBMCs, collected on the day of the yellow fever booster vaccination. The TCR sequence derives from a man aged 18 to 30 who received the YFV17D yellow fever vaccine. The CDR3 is CSARDTSYNEQFF. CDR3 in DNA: TGCAGTGCCAGGGACACTTCCTACAATGAGCAGTTCTTC.